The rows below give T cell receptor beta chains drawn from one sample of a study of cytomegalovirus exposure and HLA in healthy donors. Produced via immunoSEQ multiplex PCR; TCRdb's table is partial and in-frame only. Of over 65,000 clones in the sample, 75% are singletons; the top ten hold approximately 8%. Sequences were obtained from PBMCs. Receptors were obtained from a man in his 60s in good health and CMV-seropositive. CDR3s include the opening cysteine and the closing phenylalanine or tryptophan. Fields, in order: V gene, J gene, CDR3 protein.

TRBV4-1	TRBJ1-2	CASSQSAGGAVSYGYTF
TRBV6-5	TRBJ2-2	CASSKDRGGTGELFF
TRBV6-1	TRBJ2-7	CASRADLMRAYEQYF
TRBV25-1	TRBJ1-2	CASSEDRGYYGYTF
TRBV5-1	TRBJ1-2	CASRDGDNYGYTF
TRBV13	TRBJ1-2	CASSLPSRGYTF
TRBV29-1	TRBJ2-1	CSVVAGISSYNEQFF
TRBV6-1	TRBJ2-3	CASSGAGGLTDTQYF
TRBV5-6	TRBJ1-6	CASSLSYGADNSPLHF
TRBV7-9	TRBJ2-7	CSSSTPRTSGRRDEQYF
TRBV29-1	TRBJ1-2	CSTGTSNGYTF
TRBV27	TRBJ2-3	CASSFEIGGYTQYF
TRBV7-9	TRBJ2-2	CASSPETGQIGELFF
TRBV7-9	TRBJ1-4	CASSHLQGPNEKLFF
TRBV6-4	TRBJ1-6	CASSDRDSLNSPLHF
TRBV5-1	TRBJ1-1	CASSLGSGTEAFF
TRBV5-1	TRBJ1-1	CASSSATDNTEAFF
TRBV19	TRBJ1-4	CASSNRGSWANEKLFF
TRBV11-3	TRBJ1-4	CASSSGTVNEKLFF
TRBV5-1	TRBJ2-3	CASSLDVGRSDTQYF
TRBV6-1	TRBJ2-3	CASSEMASGSTDTQYF
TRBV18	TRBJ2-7	CASSPDRGTSAYEQYF
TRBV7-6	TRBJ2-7	CASSLGQDYEQYF
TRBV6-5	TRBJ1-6	CASSPTGPGSPLHF
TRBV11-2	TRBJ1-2	CASSPGGGYGYTF
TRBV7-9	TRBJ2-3	CASSHTRGGESSYTDTQYF
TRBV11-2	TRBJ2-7	CASSWFGTYEQYF
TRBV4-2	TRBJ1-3	CASRETGSSGNTIYF
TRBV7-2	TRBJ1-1	CASSPQGAENTEAFF
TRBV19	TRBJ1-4	CATSTQNEKLFF
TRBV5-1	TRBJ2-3	CASSPGGTSTDTQYF
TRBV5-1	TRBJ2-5	CASSLVTGMVQETQYF
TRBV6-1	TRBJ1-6	CASSDWYLAGNSPLHF
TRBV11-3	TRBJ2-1	CASSLPRGYNEQFF
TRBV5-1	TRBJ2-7	CASSLPDRGRYEQYF
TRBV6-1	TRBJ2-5	CASSERLGGETQYF
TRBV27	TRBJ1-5	CASSPRDIGQPQHF